A selection of T cell receptor beta chains follows, all from one sample in a study of cytomegalovirus exposure and HLA in healthy donors. Profiled with immunoSEQ multiplex PCR; TCRdb holds only in-frame clones, not every one. The data show about 190,000 clones, about four fifths seen once. Input material: PBMCs. Every receptor here comes from a man between 25 and 39 years old in good health and CMV-seropositive. The conserved cysteine and the conserved F or W are not part of the CDR3 here.

cdr3_aa: ASSLDGKVDTQY
v_call: TRBV5-1

cdr3_aa: ASSRGQGTDTQY
v_call: TRBV18

cdr3_aa: ASSSRRDRVREQY
v_call: TRBV6-6

cdr3_aa: ASSYSGPGDTQY
v_call: TRBV7-9

cdr3_aa: ASSPRRGNTEAF
v_call: TRBV7-2

cdr3_aa: SARTSGTGEAF
v_call: TRBV29-1

cdr3_aa: ASSSAPGTEAF
v_call: TRBV5-6

cdr3_aa: ASSPPLSDTGELF
v_call: TRBV18

cdr3_aa: AWSPGQGGKLF
v_call: TRBV30

cdr3_aa: ASSSGLAGGENIQY
v_call: TRBV7-9

cdr3_aa: ACALAGGPYEQY
v_call: TRBV30

cdr3_aa: AWSVRGQGIKEKLF
v_call: TRBV30

cdr3_aa: ASSYQRGAPNEQF
v_call: TRBV6-5

cdr3_aa: ASSARTGEGNTIY
v_call: TRBV9

cdr3_aa: ASSHGNSRNLQETQY
v_call: TRBV4-1

cdr3_aa: ASSPIIGLAGDNEQF
v_call: TRBV7-8

cdr3_aa: ASSSSTSGGYNEQF
v_call: TRBV7-8

cdr3_aa: SARGGETQY
v_call: TRBV20-1

cdr3_aa: ASSLAGRSPDTQY
v_call: TRBV5-1

cdr3_aa: ASSLAASNEQF
v_call: TRBV7-2

cdr3_aa: ASSPMSGDTQY
v_call: TRBV13

cdr3_aa: ASSLNIGGYNSPLH
v_call: TRBV27

cdr3_aa: ASSLAGQGLNEQF
v_call: TRBV5-8

cdr3_aa: AWTGTGRKVGYT
v_call: TRBV30

cdr3_aa: ASSLPTSGSTYEQY
v_call: TRBV28

cdr3_aa: ASSLMRGGTDTQY
v_call: TRBV7-3

cdr3_aa: ASSATGGRTEAF
v_call: TRBV28

cdr3_aa: ASSWGGRGDEQF
v_call: TRBV5-1

cdr3_aa: ASSVGAGITDTQY
v_call: TRBV9

cdr3_aa: ASRPQTSGRLDTQY
v_call: TRBV7-8

cdr3_aa: ASSPGQGTGNTIY
v_call: TRBV7-7

cdr3_aa: ASTARGEAF
v_call: TRBV28

cdr3_aa: ASRPPGGAGYNEQF
v_call: TRBV5-1

cdr3_aa: AISEKDLAAHTIY
v_call: TRBV10-3

cdr3_aa: ASSQSGRGSGQPQH
v_call: TRBV4-2

cdr3_aa: ASSLRRGGGGYEQY
v_call: TRBV5-4

cdr3_aa: ASRPGLAKETQY
v_call: TRBV19

cdr3_aa: ASSEALGKGRAF
v_call: TRBV2

cdr3_aa: ASSSPLGQGASEQY
v_call: TRBV6-5

cdr3_aa: AIRRDSYEQY
v_call: TRBV10-3

cdr3_aa: ASSLIAGSTDTQY
v_call: TRBV7-9

cdr3_aa: ASATREETQY
v_call: TRBV28

cdr3_aa: ASSLGVVMGPGELF
v_call: TRBV7-8

cdr3_aa: ASSQELAGVRETQY
v_call: TRBV4-3

cdr3_aa: ASSGQGSQPQH
v_call: TRBV19

cdr3_aa: ARRTSTNTGELF
v_call: TRBV30